This T cell receptor beta chain is from a study of shared clonotypes between healthy human individuals. In the study overall: Three plates each covered CD4 naive and memory; CD8 naive two, CD8 memory one.

Germline CDR1 reads SGHTA; CDR2 reads FQGNSA. V was pared by 5 bases and J by 6 bases, with 21 bases between. This CDR3 has 16 amino acids. Generated by immunoSEQ multiplex PCR, the TCRdb table keeps only in-frame clones and is missing some. The sample lists roughly 380,000 clones, roughly 96% occurring once. This clonotype originated in a man under 40 in good health. The V call is TRBV7-2, the J call TRBJ2-3; possibly TRBD2 for D (6 bases). The sequenced sample was memory CD8+ T cells sorted from blood. The subset here: CD45RO+ cells pooled with CCR7-negative TemRA cells. CDR3 region: CASSRRVLGSGDTQYF. CDR3 coding DNA: TGTGCCAGCAGCCGACGGGTTCTGGGAAGCGGGGATACGCAGTATTTT.